This T cell receptor beta chain was sequenced during a study of blood T cell repertoires in COVID-19. Turning to the study itself: Acute-phase and convalescent COVID-19 samples originated in the United States, Italy and Spain. From T cells, B-cell-depleted T cells, or PBMCs came the material, which was cDNA or gDNA.

As handled by the study authors: The authors estimated nucleated cell counts from reference gene primer amplification. Sequencing was performed with immunoSEQ multiplex PCR; in TCRdb, only in-frame clones are kept and a portion is missing. V, J and clone size were drawn from that table, and D and trimming were deduced from the DNA. The table has 280,000 or so clones, approximately 85% seen once. Trimming took off 6 bases at V and 5 bases at J, with 16 bases between the two ends. There are 14 residues in the CDR3. The germline V gene has CDR1 SGHTA and CDR2 FQGTGA. The sequence was collected from a man younger than 35 with active or convalescent COVID-19. The sample was peripheral blood. The rearrangement links TRBV7-3 to TRBJ1-1; a weak D match, TRBD1 (6 bases). The CDR3 loop reads CASSPQGSGTEAFF. CDR3 coding DNA: TGTGCCAGCAGTCCACAGGGTTCGGGTACTGAAGCTTTCTTT.